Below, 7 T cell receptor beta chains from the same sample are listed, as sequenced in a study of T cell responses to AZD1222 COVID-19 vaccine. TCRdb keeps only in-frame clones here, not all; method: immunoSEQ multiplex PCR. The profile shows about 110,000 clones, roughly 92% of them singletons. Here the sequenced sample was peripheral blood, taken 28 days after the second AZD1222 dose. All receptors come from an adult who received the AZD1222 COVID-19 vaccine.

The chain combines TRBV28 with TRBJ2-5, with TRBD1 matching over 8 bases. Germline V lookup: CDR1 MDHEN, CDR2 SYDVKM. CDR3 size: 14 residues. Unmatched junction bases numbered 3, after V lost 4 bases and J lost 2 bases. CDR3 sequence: CASSSQGAQETQYF. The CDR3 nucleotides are TGTGCCAGCAGTTCTCAGGGGGCACAAGAGACCCAGTACTTC.

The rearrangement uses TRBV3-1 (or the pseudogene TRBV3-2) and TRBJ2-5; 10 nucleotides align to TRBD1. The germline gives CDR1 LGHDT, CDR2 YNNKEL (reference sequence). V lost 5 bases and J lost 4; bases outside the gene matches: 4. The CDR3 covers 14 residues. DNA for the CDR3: TGTGCCAGCAGCATACGGACAGGGGGAGAGACCCAGTACTTC. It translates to CASSIRTGGETQYF.

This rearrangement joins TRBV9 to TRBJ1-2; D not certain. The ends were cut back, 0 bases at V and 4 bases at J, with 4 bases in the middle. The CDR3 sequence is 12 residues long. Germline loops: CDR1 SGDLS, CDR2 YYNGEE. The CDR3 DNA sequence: TGTGCCAGCAGCGTAGACCGCTATGGCTACACCTTC. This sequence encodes CASSVDRYGYTF.

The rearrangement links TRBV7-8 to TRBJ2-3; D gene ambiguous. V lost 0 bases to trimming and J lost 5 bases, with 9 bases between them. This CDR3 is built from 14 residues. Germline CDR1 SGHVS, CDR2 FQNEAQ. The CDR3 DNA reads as TGTGCCAGCAGCTTAGCGCCAAGCGTAGATACGCAGTATTTT. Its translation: CASSLAPSVDTQYF.

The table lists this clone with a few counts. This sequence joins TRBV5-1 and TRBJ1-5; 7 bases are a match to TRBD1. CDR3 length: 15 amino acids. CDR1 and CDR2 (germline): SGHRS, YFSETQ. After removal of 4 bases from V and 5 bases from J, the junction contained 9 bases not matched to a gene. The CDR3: CASSPGPQGDQPQHF. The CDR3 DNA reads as TGCGCCAGCAGCCCCGGGCCTCAGGGGGATCAGCCCCAGCATTTT.

CDR3 loop: CASSPTGLVYGYTF. For the CDR3, the DNA is TGTGCCAGCAGTCCGACAGGGTTGGTCTATGGCTACACCTTC. The chain employs TRBV2 and TRBJ1-2, with 7 bases aligning to TRBD1. V lost 5 bases and J lost 4; bases outside the gene matches: 7. CDR1 SNHLY and CDR2 FYNNEI come from the germline V gene. This CDR3 is 14 amino acids long.

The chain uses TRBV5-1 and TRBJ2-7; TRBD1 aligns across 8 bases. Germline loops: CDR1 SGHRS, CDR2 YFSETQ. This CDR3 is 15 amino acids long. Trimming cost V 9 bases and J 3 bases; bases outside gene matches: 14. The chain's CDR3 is CAIPVTGTGHYEQYF. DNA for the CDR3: TGCGCCATCCCTGTTACCGGGACAGGCCACTACGAGCAGTACTTC.